This T cell receptor beta chain was obtained from a study of technical replicates of blood from several donors. The CDR3 totals 15 residues. Germline V gene lookup returns CDR1 SGDLS and CDR2 YYNGEE. With 0 bases clipped from V and 4 bases from J, the junction kept 3 bases outside the gene matches. Data came from immunoSEQ multiplex PCR; TCRdb stores just in-frame clones and leaves some out. Found here are about 76,000 clones, roughly 94% of them singletons; the top ten hold 0.3% to 0.45%. The rearrangement uses TRBV9 and TRBJ2-1, with 8 bases fitting TRBD1. The receptor was derived from a human donor in good health. Sequences were obtained from T cells isolated from PBMCs. Here the CDR3 DNA reads TGTGCCAGCAGCGTAGGGACAGGGACGTACAATGAGCAGTTCTTC. It translates to CASSVGTGTYNEQFF. Variable domain in full (rest from reference TRBV9 and TRBJ2-1): DSGVTQTPKHLITATGQRVTLRCSPRSGDLSVYWYQQSLDQGLQFLIQYYNGEERAKGNILERFSAQQFPDLHSELNLSSLELGDSALYFCASSVGTGTYNEQFFGPGTRLTVL.